Listed below are T cell receptor beta chains from one sample, sequenced in a study of T-cell reconstitution after alpha-beta-depleted transplantation in children. In TCRdb, the PCR reads were re-called with MiXCR into one record per CDR3 protein. The data hold more than 200,000 distinct CDR3 sequences, with about 25% observed a single time. Sequencing was performed on PBMCs, taken before TCRalphabeta/CD19-depleted stem cell transplant. These receptors were collected from a girl between 2 and 10 years old with Fanconi anemia, due to receive a stem cell transplant. Both conserved end residues are trimmed from each CDR3.

>14|TRBJ2-1|TRBV20-1
SAYSTGTRNYNEQF
>9|TRBJ2-5|TRBV20-1
SAMFSPTQY
>14|TRBJ2-2|TRBV5-1
ASGPSATVNTGELF
>9|TRBJ1-2|TRBV6-6
ASTLKYGYT
>12|TRBJ2-7|TRBV7-1
AMSSRVLSYEQY
>13|TRBJ2-3|TRBV29-1
SGTSQGGGTDTQY
>11|TRBJ2-5|TRBV5-1
ASSGLVKKTQY
>11|TRBJ2-4|TRBV12-3/TRBV12-4
ASSLSAKNIQY
>10|TRBJ2-1|TRBV29-1
SVARPYNEQF
>13|TRBJ2-2|TRBV7-6
ASSSGGLVTGELF
>18|TRBJ2-5|TRBV28
ASSLDVLAEDNPYQETQY
>11|TRBJ1-2|TRBV29-1
SVDLFVGYGYT
>11|TRBJ1-4|TRBV20-1
SAFRPTNEKLF
>11|TRBJ2-7|TRBV18
ASAGTGTYEQY
>15|TRBJ2-3|TRBV29-1
SVEDLEGSPSTDTQY
>14|TRBJ2-5|TRBV6-1
ASRVSGTGSQGTQY
>13|TRBJ2-3|TRBV12-3/TRBV12-4
ASSLRAGGTDTQY
>17|TRBJ2-1|TRBV4-2
ASSQAPRLAGGRYNEQF
>12|TRBJ2-5|TRBV7-2
ASSFNRGRETQY
>15|TRBJ2-5|TRBV20-1
SATLASGKVWQETQY
>13|TRBJ2-7|TRBV7-2
ASSLTSGGYYEQY
>10|TRBJ2-7|TRBV7-2
ASSFFLSEQY
>11|TRBJ1-1|TRBV20-1
SATDRVGTEAF
>10|TRBJ2-5|TRBV20-1
SASGTQETQY
>13|TRBJ1-1|TRBV4-2
ASSQVQGENTEAF
>12|TRBJ2-1|TRBV5-1
ASAKRFSGNEQF
>10|TRBJ2-7|TRBV5-5
ASSPPTHEQY
>15|TRBJ2-3|TRBV27
ASSLLRIADPTDTQY
>11|TRBJ2-7|TRBV20-1
SARFRGSYEQY
>10|TRBJ1-2|TRBV29-1
SVETGSYGYT
>12|TRBJ2-2|TRBV12-3/TRBV12-4
ASSDQGPTGELF
>13|TRBJ2-1|TRBV2
ASRQREGRQNEQF
>17|TRBJ2-1|TRBV30
ASTLPGTSGRSSYNEQF
>10|TRBJ2-7|TRBV12-3/TRBV12-4
ASLGTAHEQY
>17|TRBJ2-3|TRBV7-2
ASSLKSPTSVWYMDTQY
>11|TRBJ2-1|TRBV9
ASNAVSYNEQF
>10|TRBJ2-7|TRBV12-3/TRBV12-4
ASSFRLDEQY
>14|TRBJ2-4|TRBV27
ASSLTTGGVKNIQY
>11|TRBJ1-1|TRBV12-3/TRBV12-4
ASSFGMNTEAF
>12|TRBJ1-2|TRBV29-1
SAPGSGAHYGYT
>15|TRBJ2-7|TRBV2
ASSERSSAYSSYEQY
>12|TRBJ2-1|TRBV7-2
ASSFGTGWHEQF
>14|TRBJ2-7|TRBV28
ASTLNPTVQSYEQY